The present T cell receptor beta chain was sequenced within a study of blood T cell repertoires in COVID-19 (dated by TCRdb to 2018 to 2020). For the wider study: Samples covering the acute and convalescent phases of COVID-19 were provided by collaborators in the United States, Italy and Spain. The prospective study material was composed of cDNA or gDNA derived from T cells, B-cell-depleted T cells, or PBMCs. The dataset comprised deeply sampled blood TCRbeta repertoires from subjects exposed to, actively infected with, or recovered from COVID-19. A freely available public database, intended as a resource for researchers studying the immune response to SARS-CoV-2, is where the repertoires were released. Samples came from the ongoing ImmuneRACE study (first 160 participants) plus 1,254 subjects from 6 global collaborators. Sample metadata almost always included a de-identified subject ID, COVID-19 status, age in years and sex. Where available, HLA class I and class II types were taken from metadata supplied by the sample provider and were not determined by assay-based typing. Findings and caveats that apply to the study as a whole: The quantity of clinical and demographic metadata differed by source and by participant and was supplied without curation.

The CDR3 covers 15 residues, taking in both the cysteine and the phenylalanine. Just CDR3 DNA is preserved here, 45 bases in frame from base 1. Per the germline V gene, SGHTA is the CDR1 and FQGNSA is the CDR2. Compared with germline, V lacks 5 bases and J lacks 2 bases; bases without a gene match: 6. TCRbeta CDR3 regions were amplified from genomic DNA using the immunoSEQ Assay, a bias-controlled multiplex PCR. As for the original processing: The number of nucleated cells in each sample was estimated from the amplification of reference gene primers within the assay. To quantify the absolute abundance of each unique TCRbeta CDR3 rearrangement, sequence reads were collapsed and filtered. For each sample, productive Simpson clonality was calculated by taking the square root of Simpson's diversity index across productive rearrangements. Imported from immuneACCESS, the table was reduced by TCRdb to in-frame sequences with V and J called. These copies leave out some clones; in studies compared against another copy, an unresolved V gene accounts for under half, and the cause of the remainder is not known. That table gives V, J and clone size, and the DNA gave D and trimming. A total of under 200,000 clones appear in this sample, about 89% of them only once. 0.77% of the sample goes to the ten largest clones.

A note on this clone: The antigen this receptor binds is unknown. Base qualities are not at hand, and no much larger clone is one base apart.

Participants in the prospective study were aged roughly 18 to 100 years, lived in about two dozen United States geographic areas, and enrolled through a virtual design. In the prospective study, cohorts were assigned on the basis of participant-reported clinical history obtained from a screening survey and a study questionnaire. Recovered participants in ImmuneRACE Cohort 3 were defined as having two consecutive negative NP/OP PCR tests, clearance from a healthcare professional, or resolution of symptoms. In the prospective study, mobile phlebotomists collected whole blood, serum and a nasopharyngeal or oropharyngeal swab from each participant. Over a roughly 2-month period, participants in the prospective study had the option of providing additional blood draws and questionnaires. Before DNA extraction, prospective study blood samples were shipped either frozen or at room temperature.

This clonotype was obtained from a woman between 18 and 29 years old who had recovered from COVID-19. In this chain, TRBV7-2 is recombined with TRBJ2-7, with TRBD2 matching 10 junction bases. The sample comprised PBMCs or T cells enriched from blood (not recorded which). CDR3 protein: CASSVLAGVTYEQYF. The DNA sequence is as follows: TGTGCCAGCAGCGTCCTAGCGGGAGTGACCTACGAGCAGTACTTC.